This T cell receptor beta chain emerged from a study of blood T cell repertoires in COVID-19. Turning to the study itself: Whether acute or convalescent, the COVID-19 samples came from the United States, Italy and Spain.

How the authors handled the data: Nucleated cell counts were estimated from reference gene primer amplification. Profiled with immunoSEQ multiplex PCR; TCRdb holds only in-frame clones, not every one. V and J calls and clone size are those listed in that table; D and trimming were worked out from the DNA. The data hold roughly 200,000 clones, with around 79% observed a single time. Trimming pared 1 base from V and 7 bases from J, leaving 10 bases between. This CDR3 is built from 13 residues. CDR1 and CDR2 (germline): SEHNR, FQNEAQ (reference sequence). It was during active infection that Seattle patients were enrolled and then longitudinally followed.

The chain carries TRBV7-9 and TRBJ1-2; D is uncertain. The origin of this receptor is a woman in her thirties or forties with COVID-19, enrolled during active disease. Sequenced: peripheral blood. In nucleotides, the CDR3 is TGTGCCAGCAGCTTAGTCGGGGATCTTGGCTACACCTTC. Translating it yields CASSLVGDLGYTF.